This T cell receptor (beta chain) was retrieved from a study of blood T cell repertoires in COVID-19. Study background: The analysed material was cDNA or gDNA that came from T cells, B-cell-depleted T cells, or PBMCs.

CDR3 length equals 21 residues. The ends were cut back, 3 bases at V and 2 bases at J, with 31 bases in the middle. CDR1 MDHEN and CDR2 SYDVKM come from the germline V gene. The assay was immunoSEQ multiplex PCR, and TCRdb's table has in-frame clones only and misses some. Seen here are more than 200,000 clones, around 86% observed once, and the top ten hold approximately 7.3%. In terms of age and location, participants ranged from about 18 to 90 years and lived in around 22 US areas. The V call is TRBV28, the J call TRBJ1-1, with D maybe TRBD1 (6 bases). This clonotype was sampled from a man aged 25-45 years in a cohort exposed to, infected with or recovered from COVID-19 (not recorded which). Sequenced input: PBMCs or T cells enriched from blood (not recorded which). The CDR3 sequence is CASSFYAFRGRNRDYNTEAFF. CDR3 in DNA: TGTGCCAGCAGTTTCTACGCTTTCCGAGGACGTAACAGGGACTATAACACTGAAGCTTTCTTT.